This entry is about one TCR beta chain. Every donor provided around 9.3 milliliters of peripheral blood. The entry originates in a study of blood T cells in healthy people across ages. Sample-barcoded 5' priming and a J-beta primer mix drove a second PCR of roughly 6 to 12 cycles. TCRdb re-derived calls from the 5' RACE reads in MiXCR, one entry per CDR3 protein. The table includes 700,000 to 850,000 distinct CDR3 sequences, around 36% detected once. The CDR3 has 15 amino acids. The germline CDR1 and CDR2 sequences are SGHTA and FQGNSA. The V gene lost 5 bases and the J gene lost 0 bases, with 10 bases spanning the gap.

The chain combines TRBV7-2 with TRBJ1-4; D ambiguous. Sequenced sample: blood. The sequence was obtained from a man aged 18 to 29 in good health. Here the CDR3 DNA reads TGTGCCAGCAGCGTTAGCCGTCCAACTAATGAAAAACTGTTTTTT. Its protein product is CASSVSRPTNEKLFF.